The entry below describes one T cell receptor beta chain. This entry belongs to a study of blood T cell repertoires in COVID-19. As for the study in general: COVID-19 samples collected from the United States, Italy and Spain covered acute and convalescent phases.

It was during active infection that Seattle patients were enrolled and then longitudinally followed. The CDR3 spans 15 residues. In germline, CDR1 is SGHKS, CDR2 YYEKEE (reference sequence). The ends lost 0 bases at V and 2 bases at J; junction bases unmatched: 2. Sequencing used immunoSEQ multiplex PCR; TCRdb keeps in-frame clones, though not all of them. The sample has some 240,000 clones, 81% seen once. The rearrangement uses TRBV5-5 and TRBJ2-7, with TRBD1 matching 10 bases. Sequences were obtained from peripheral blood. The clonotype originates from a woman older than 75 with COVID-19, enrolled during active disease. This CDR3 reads CASSLGTGGAYEQYF. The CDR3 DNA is TGTGCCAGCAGCTTGGGGACAGGGGGAGCCTACGAGCAGTACTTC.